A selection of T cell receptor beta chains follows, all from one sample in a study of T cell responses to AZD1222 COVID-19 vaccine. Clones were read by immunoSEQ multiplex PCR, and TCRdb kept only the in-frame ones, dropping some. In the table there are roughly 150,000 clones, 85% to 95% of which are singletons. Sequencing was performed on peripheral blood, taken on day 0 of AZD1222 vaccination. The origin of the receptors is an adult in good health. CDR3s include the opening cysteine and the closing phenylalanine or tryptophan. D genes are given only for firm matches. Only part of the rows carry a size: once, few, many, or a class if the clone is expanded.

>TRBV12-3/TRBV12-4|TRBJ2-2|13|.|.
CASRASNTGELFF
TGTGCCAGCAGGGCCTCGAACACCGGGGAGCTGTTTTTT
>TRBV19|TRBJ1-5|14|TRBD1|.
CASSTTGDGQPQHF
TGTGCCAGTAGTACGACAGGGGATGGTCAGCCCCAGCATTTT
>TRBV6-5|TRBJ1-2|13|.|.
CASNSGLNYGYTF
TGTGCCAGCAATTCCGGGCTTAACTATGGCTACACCTTC
>TRBV20-1|TRBJ1-2|12|TRBD1|.
CSASRGPDGYTF
TGCAGTGCTAGTAGGGGGCCGGATGGCTACACCTTC
>TRBV9|TRBJ2-7|15|TRBD1|.
CASSVVGRGPYEQYF
TGTGCCAGCAGCGTAGTGGGCAGGGGGCCCTACGAGCAGTACTTC
>TRBV7-6|TRBJ2-1|16|TRBD2|once
CASSLTSGGTYNEQFF
TGTGCCAGCAGCTTAACCAGCGGGGGGACATACAATGAGCAGTTCTTC
>TRBV3-1/TRBV3-2|TRBJ2-1|16|.|.
CASSQDSMRGYNEQFF
TGTGCCAGCAGCCAAGATTCTATGAGAGGGTACAATGAGCAGTTCTTC
>TRBV12-3/TRBV12-4|TRBJ1-1|13|.|.
CASTLGGDTEAFF
TGTGCCAGCACCCTAGGGGGGGACACTGAAGCTTTCTTT
>TRBV16|TRBJ2-7|12|.|.
CASSLPGDEQYF
TGTGCCAGCAGCCTACCAGGGGACGAGCAGTACTTC
>TRBV7-2|TRBJ2-3|17|TRBD2|.
CASSLTGLAGSTDTQYF
TGTGCCAGCAGCCTAACCGGACTAGCGGGTAGCACAGATACGCAGTATTTT
>TRBV28|TRBJ1-1|13|.|.
CAPQSYFCTEAFF
.
>TRBV15|TRBJ2-7|14|TRBD1|.
CATSRAGQGGEQYF
TGTGCCACCAGCAGAGCGGGACAGGGGGGCGAGCAGTACTTC
>TRBV3-1/TRBV3-2|TRBJ2-3|18|TRBD2|few
CASSQALSSGKLTDTQYF
TGTGCCAGCAGCCAAGCTCTTTCTAGCGGGAAATTGACAGATACGCAGTATTTT
>TRBV14|TRBJ1-2|16|.|.
CASSQDFGGAFYGYTF
TGTGCCAGCAGCCAAGATTTCGGGGGGGCCTTCTATGGCTACACCTTC
>TRBV24-1|TRBJ1-6|14|TRBD1|.
CATISDREGSPLHF
TGTGCCACAATATCGGACAGGGAAGGTTCACCCCTCCACTTT
>TRBV6-2/TRBV6-3|TRBJ2-6|20|.|.
CASSDQLTLAFRNGANVLTF
TGTGCCAGCAGTGACCAGCTGACCCTTGCCTTTCGAAATGGGGCCAACGTCCTGACTTTC
>TRBV7-2|TRBJ1-1|14|TRBD1|.
CASSTQQGGTEAFF
TGTGCCAGCAGCACCCAACAGGGGGGGACTGAAGCTTTCTTT
>TRBV15|TRBJ1-1|13|.|.
CATSRDPNTEAFF
TGTGCCACCAGCAGAGACCCAAACACTGAAGCTTTCTTT
>TRBV12-5|TRBJ1-2|10|.|.
CASGTYGYTF
TGTGCTAGTGGTACGTATGGCTACACCTTC
>TRBV6-6|TRBJ2-2|14|TRBD2|once
CASGGGSLPGELFF
TGTGCCAGCGGGGGGGGTAGCCTACCCGGGGAGCTGTTTTTT
>TRBV6-5|TRBJ1-2|15|.|.
CASSYSVGGPNGYTF
TGTGCCAGCAGTTACTCGGTGGGGGGCCCGAATGGCTACACCTTC
>TRBV28|TRBJ2-2|14|TRBD2|.
CASSFRGGTGELFF
TGTGCCAGCAGTTTCCGGGGGGGCACCGGGGAGCTGTTTTTT
>TRBV5-6|TRBJ1-2|13|.|.
CASSLAGGSGYTF
TGTGCCAGCAGCTTGGCGGGGGGAAGTGGCTACACCTTC
>TRBV27|TRBJ1-1|13|.|once
CASSLTGSTEAFF
TGTGCCAGCAGTTTAACAGGGAGCACTGAAGCTTTCTTT
>TRBV5-1|TRBJ2-7|16|TRBD2|.
CASSLAPSGPPYEQYF
TGCGCCAGCAGCTTGGCCCCTAGCGGGCCCCCCTACGAGCAGTACTTC
>TRBV9|TRBJ2-7|15|TRBD1|.
CASSLRQGFSHEQYF
TGTGCCAGCAGCCTACGACAGGGATTCTCCCACGAGCAGTACTTC
>TRBV7-2|TRBJ1-6|15|.|few
CASSPEGGYNSPLHF
TGTGCCAGCAGCCCAGAGGGAGGCTATAATTCACCCCTCCACTTT
>TRBV7-2|TRBJ1-3|16|.|.
CASSTMTALSGNTIYF
TGTGCCAGCAGCACGATGACAGCGCTCTCTGGAAACACCATATATTTT
>TRBV18|TRBJ2-2|16|.|.
CASSPWGHQNTGELFF
TGTGCCAGCTCACCATGGGGACACCAGAACACCGGGGAGCTGTTTTTT
>TRBV30|TRBJ2-5|12|TRBD1|.
CAWSTGVETQYF
TGTGCCTGGAGCACAGGGGTGGAGACCCAGTACTTC